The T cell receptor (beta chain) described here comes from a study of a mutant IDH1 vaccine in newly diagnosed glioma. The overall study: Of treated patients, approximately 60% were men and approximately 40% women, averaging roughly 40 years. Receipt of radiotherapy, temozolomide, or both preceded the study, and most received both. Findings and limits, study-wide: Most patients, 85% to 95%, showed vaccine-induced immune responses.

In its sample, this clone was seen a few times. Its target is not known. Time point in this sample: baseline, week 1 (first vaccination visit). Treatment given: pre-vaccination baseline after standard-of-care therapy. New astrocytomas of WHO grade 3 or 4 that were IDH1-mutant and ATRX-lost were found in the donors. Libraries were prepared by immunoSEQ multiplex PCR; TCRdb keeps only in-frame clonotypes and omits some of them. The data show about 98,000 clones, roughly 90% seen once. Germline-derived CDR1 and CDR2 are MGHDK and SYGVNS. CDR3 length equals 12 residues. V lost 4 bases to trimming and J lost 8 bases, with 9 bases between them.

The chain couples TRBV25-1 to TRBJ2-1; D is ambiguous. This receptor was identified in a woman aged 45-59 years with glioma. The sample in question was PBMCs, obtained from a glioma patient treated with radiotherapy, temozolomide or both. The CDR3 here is CASSGLKDEQFF. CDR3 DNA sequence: TGTGCCAGCAGTGGTTTAAAGGATGAGCAGTTCTTC.